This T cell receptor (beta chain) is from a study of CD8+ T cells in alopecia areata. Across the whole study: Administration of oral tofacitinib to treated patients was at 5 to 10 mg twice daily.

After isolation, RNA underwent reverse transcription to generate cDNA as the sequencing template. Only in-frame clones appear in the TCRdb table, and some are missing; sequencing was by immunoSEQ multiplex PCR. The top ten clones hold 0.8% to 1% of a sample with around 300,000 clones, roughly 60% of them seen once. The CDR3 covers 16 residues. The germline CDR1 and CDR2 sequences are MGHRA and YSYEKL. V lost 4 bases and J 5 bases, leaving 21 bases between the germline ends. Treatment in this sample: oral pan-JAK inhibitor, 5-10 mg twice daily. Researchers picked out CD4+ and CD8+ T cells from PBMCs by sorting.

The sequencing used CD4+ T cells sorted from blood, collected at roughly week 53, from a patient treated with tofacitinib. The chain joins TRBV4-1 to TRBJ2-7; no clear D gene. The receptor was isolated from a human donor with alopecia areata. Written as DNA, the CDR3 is TGCGCCAGCAGCCTCAGCCGTGCCCGAGGCCTCAACGAGCAGTACTTC. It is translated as CASSLSRARGLNEQYF.